One TCR beta chain is described in this entry. Its target is unknown. The protocol was immunoSEQ multiplex PCR, while the TCRdb copy is restricted to in-frame clones and leaves out a portion. The table has roughly 68,000 clones, roughly 84% seen once. This CDR3 contains 19 residues. J was trimmed by 7 bases and V by 0 bases; bases with no gene match: 15. Germline V gene lookup returns CDR1 SGHDN and CDR2 FVKESK. The data belong to a study of Tregs in tolerant kidney transplant recipients. Whole-study findings and limits: Biological reproducibility was not directly addressed in this study.

This TCR came from a human donor in good health. J is TRBJ2-1 and V is TRBV14; 10 bases line up with TRBD2. The sample consisted of CD4+ T cells from blood. Written as DNA, the CDR3 is TGTGCCAGCAGCCAAGATCGGTCTAGCGGGAGCCGGGTTACAAATGAGCAGTTCTTC. As protein: CASSQDRSSGSRVTNEQFF.